The sequence of this T cell receptor (beta chain) was determined in a study of PD-1 blockade in mismatch repair-deficient tumors. Study overall: Enrolled about 2013-2017, patients had progressing, pretreated mismatch repair-deficient cancers of around twelve types.

Germline trimming cut 3 bases from V and 7 bases from J; bases unmatched to any gene: 7. This CDR3 has 14 amino acids. The V gene's germline CDR1 is SGHRS and CDR2 YFSETQ. Stated time point: roughly nine-day in vitro stimulation with candidate neoantigen peptide 2. Every patient had mismatch repair deficiency by PCR or immunohistochemistry. Each of six or seven ELISpot-reactive candidate peptides was used for roughly 11-day stimulation. About this clone itself: Its target is unknown.

Here immunoSEQ multiplex PCR was the method, and the copy in TCRdb shows in-frame clones only, minus some. The table records about 9,800 clones, around 85% of them present only once. Study outcomes and limitations: Tumor-resident clones, often absent from pretreatment blood, expanded after pembrolizumab and then contracted.

The chain combines TRBV5-1 with TRBJ1-1; TRBD1 matches at 9 bases. The specimen comprised cells cultured in vitro, sampled from a patient treated with pembrolizumab. This sequence was found in an adult with mismatch repair-deficient cancer. The CDR3 DNA follows: TGCGCCAGCAGCTCGGGACAGGGAGGGATTGAAGCTTTCTTT. It yields the protein CASSSGQGGIEAFF.